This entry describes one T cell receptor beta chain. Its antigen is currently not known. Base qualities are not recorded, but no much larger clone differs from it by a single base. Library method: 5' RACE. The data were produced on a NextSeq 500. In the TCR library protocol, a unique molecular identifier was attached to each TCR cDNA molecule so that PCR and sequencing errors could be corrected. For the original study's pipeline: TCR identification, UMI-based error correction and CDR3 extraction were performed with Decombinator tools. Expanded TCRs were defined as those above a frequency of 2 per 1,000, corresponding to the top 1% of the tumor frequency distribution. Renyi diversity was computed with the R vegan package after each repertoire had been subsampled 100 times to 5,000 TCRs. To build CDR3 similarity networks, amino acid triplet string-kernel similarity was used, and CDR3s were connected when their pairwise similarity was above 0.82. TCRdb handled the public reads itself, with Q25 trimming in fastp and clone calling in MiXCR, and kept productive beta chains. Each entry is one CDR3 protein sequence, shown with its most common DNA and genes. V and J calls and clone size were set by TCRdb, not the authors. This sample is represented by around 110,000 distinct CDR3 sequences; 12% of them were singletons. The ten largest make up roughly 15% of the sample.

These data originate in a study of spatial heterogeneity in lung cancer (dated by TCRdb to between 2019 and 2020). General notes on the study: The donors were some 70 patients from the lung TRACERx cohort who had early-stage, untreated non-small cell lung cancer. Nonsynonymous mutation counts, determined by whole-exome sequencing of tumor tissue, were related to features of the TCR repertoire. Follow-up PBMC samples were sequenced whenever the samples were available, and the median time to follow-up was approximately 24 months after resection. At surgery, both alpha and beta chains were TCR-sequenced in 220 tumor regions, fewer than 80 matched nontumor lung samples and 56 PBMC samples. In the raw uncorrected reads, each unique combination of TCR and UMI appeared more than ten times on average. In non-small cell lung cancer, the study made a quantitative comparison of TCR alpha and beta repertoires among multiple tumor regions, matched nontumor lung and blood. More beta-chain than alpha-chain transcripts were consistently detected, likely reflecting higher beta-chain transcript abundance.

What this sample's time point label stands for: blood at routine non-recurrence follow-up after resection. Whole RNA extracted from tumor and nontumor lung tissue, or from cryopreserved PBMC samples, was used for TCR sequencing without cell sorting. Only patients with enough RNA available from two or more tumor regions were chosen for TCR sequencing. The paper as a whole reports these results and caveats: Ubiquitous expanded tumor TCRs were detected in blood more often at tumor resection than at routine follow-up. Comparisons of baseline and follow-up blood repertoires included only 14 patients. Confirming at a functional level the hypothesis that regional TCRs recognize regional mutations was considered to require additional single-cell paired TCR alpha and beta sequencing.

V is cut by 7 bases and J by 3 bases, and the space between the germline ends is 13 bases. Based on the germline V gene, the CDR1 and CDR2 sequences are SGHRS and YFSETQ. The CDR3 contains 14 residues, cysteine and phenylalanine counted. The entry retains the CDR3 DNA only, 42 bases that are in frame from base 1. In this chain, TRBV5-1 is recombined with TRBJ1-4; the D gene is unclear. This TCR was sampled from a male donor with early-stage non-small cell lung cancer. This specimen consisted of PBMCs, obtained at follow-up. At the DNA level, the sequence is TGCGCCAGCGCTTTGGGGAGGGCTAATGAAAAACTGTTTTTT. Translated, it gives CASALGRANEKLFF.